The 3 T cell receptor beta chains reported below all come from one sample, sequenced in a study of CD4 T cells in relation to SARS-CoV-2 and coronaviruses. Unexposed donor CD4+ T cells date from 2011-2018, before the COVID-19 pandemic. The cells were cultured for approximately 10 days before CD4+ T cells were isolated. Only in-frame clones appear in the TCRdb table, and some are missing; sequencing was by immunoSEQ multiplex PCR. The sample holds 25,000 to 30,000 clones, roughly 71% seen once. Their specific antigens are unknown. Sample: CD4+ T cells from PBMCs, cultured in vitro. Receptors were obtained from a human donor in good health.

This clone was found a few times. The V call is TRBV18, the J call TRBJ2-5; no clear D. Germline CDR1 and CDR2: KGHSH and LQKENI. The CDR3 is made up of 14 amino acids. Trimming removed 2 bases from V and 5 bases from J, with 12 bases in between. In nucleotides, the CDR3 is TGTGCCAGCTCACCAGGACCGAGGTGGGAGACCCAGTACTTC. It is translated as CASSPGPRWETQYF.

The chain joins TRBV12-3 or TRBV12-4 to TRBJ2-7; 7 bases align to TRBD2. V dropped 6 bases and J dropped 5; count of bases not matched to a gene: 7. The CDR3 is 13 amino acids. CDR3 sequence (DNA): TGTGCCAGCAGAAGAGCGGGGTTGCACGAGCAGTACTTC. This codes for CASRRAGLHEQYF.

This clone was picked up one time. The CDR3 here is CASRDRGHTEAFF. The DNA for the CDR3 is TGCGCCAGCAGGGACAGGGGCCACACTGAAGCTTTCTTT. The V call is TRBV10-2, the J call TRBJ1-1, with 9 bases aligning to TRBD1. The germline gives CDR1 WSHSY, CDR2 SAAADI. V dropped 6 bases and J dropped 3; count of bases not matched to a gene: 2. The CDR3 has 13 amino acids.